Below, one T cell receptor (beta chain) is given with its context. These data originate in a study of neoadjuvant anti-PD-1 for oral cavity cancer. Analysis of PBMCs was direct, with no culture step. Repertoires were generated with immunoSEQ multiplex PCR, while TCRdb's copy carries only in-frame clones and drops some. The sample consists of some 66,000 clones, around 82% of them appearing once. Germline V gene lookup returns CDR1 SGHTA and CDR2 FQGTGA. Trimming cost V 1 base and J 5 bases; bases outside gene matches: 10. The length of the CDR3 is 17 residues. The chain couples TRBV7-3 to TRBJ2-1, with 8 positions matching TRBD2. Sequenced material: PBMCs, taken before nivolumab (anti-PD-1) treatment. The clonotype comes from a person aged 35-80 years with oral cavity squamous cell carcinoma. The CDR3 region is CASSLNPPGLVDNEQFF. CDR3 sequence (DNA): TGTGCCAGCAGCTTAAACCCCCCGGGACTAGTAGACAATGAGCAGTTCTTC.